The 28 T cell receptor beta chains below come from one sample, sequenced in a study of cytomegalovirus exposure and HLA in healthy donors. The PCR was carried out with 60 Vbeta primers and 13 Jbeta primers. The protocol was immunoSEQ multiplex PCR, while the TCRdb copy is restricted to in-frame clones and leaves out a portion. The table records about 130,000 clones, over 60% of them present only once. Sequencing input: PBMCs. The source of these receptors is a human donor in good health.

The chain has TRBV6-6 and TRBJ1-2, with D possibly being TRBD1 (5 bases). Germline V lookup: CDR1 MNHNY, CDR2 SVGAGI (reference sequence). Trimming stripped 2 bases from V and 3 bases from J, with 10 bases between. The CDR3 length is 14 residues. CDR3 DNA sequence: TGTGCCAGCAGTTACGGGACGGGGGACTATGGCTACACCTTC. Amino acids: CASSYGTGDYGYTF.

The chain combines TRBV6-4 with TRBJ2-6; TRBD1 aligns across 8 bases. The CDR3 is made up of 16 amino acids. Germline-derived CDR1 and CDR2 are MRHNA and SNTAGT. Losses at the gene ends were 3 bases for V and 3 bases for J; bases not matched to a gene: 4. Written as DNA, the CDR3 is TGTGCCAGCAGTGATCAGGGGGCGCTTGGGGCCAACGTCCTGACTTTC. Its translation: CASSDQGALGANVLTF.

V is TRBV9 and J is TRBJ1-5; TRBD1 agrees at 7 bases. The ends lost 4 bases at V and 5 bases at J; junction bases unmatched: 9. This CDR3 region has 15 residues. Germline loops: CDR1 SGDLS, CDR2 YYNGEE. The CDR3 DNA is TGTGCCAGCAGCCCTATAGGACAGGCCGATCAGCCCCAGCATTTT. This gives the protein CASSPIGQADQPQHF.

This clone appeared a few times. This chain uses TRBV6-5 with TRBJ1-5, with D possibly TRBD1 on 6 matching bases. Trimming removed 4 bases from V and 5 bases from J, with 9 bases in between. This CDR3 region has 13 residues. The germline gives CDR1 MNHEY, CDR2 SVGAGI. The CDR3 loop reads CASSLQGDQPQHF. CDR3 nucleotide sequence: TGTGCCAGCAGTTTACAGGGAGATCAGCCCCAGCATTTT.

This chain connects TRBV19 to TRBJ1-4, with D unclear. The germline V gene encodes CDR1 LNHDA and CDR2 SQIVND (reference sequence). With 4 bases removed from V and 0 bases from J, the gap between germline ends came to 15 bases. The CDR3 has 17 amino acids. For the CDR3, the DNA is TGTGCCAGTAGTACCCACCGCCTGAGTCCAACTAATGAAAAACTGTTTTTT. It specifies CASSTHRLSPTNEKLFF.

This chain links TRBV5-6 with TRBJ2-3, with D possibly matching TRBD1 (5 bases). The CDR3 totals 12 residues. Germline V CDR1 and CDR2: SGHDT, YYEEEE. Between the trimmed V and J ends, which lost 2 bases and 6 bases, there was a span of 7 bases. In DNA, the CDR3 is TGTGCCAGCAGCTTAGGGGCGGATACGCAGTATTTT. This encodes CASSLGADTQYF.

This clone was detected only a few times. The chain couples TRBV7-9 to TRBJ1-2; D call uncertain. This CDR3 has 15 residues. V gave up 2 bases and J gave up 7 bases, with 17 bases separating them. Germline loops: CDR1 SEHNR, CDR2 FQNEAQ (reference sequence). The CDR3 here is CASSLIEGSIPGYTF. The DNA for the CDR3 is TGTGCCAGCAGCTTAATTGAGGGCTCGATCCCTGGCTACACCTTC.

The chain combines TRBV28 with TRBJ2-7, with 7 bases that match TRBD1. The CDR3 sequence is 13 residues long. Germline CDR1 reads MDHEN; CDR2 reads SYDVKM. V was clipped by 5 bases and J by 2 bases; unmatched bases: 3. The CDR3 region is CASSGGQPYEQYF. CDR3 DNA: TGTGCCAGCAGTGGGGGACAGCCCTACGAGCAGTACTTC.

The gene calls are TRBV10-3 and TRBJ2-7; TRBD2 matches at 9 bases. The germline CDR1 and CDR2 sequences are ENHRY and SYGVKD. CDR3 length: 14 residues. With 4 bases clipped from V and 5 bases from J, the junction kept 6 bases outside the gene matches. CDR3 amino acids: CAISGDSGGDEQYF. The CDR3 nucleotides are TGTGCCATCAGTGGAGATAGCGGGGGCGACGAGCAGTACTTC.

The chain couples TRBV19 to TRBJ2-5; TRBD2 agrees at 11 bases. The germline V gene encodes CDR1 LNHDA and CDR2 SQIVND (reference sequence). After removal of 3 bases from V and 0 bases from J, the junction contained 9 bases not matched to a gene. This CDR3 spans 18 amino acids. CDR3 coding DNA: TGTGCCAGTAGTATGGGTCTAGCGGGGGGCCCGTACCAAGAGACCCAGTACTTC. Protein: CASSMGLAGGPYQETQYF.

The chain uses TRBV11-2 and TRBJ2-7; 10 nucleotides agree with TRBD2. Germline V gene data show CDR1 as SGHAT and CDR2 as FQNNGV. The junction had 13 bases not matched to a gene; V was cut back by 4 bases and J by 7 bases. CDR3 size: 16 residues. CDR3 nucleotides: TGTGCCAGCAGCTGGTTTAGCGGGGGGCCGGCTGGGGAGCAGTACTTC. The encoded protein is CASSWFSGGPAGEQYF.

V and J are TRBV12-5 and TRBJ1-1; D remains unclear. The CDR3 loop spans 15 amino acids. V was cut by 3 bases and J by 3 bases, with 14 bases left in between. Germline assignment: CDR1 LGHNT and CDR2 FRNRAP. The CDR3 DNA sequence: TGTGCTAGTGGTTTTTCTACAGTCGGGGACACTGAAGCTTTCTTT. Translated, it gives CASGFSTVGDTEAFF.

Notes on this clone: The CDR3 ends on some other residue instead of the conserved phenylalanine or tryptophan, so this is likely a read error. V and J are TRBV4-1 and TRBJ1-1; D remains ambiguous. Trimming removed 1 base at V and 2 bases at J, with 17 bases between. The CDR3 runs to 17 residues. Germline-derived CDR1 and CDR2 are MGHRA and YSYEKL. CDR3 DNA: TGCGCCAGCAGCCAAGCTCTAAGGGAGAGGAGAAACACTGAAGCTTTCCTT. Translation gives CASSQALRERRNTEAFL.

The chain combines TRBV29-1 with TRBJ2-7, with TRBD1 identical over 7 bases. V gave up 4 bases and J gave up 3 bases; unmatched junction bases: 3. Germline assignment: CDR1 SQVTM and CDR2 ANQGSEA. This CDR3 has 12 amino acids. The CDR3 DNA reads TGCAGCGTTGTAGGGGGCGGCTACGAGCAGTACTTC. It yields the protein CSVVGGGYEQYF.

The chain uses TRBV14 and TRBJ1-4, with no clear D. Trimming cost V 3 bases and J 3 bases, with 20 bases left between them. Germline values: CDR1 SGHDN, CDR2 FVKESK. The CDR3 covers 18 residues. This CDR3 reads CASSQAYGGLGANEKLFF. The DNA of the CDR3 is TGTGCCAGCAGCCAGGCTTACGGTGGACTCGGGGCTAATGAAAAACTGTTTTTT. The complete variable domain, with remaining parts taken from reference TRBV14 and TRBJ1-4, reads EAGVTQFPSHSVIEKGQTVTLRCDPISGHDNLYWYRRVMGKEIKFLLHFVKESKQDESGMPNNRFLAERTGGTYSTLKVQPAELEDSGVYFCASSQAYGGLGANEKLFFGSGTQLSVL.

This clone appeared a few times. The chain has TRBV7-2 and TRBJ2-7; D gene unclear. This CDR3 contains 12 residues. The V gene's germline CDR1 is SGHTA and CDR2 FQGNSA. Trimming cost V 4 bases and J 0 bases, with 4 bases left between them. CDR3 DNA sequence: TGTGCCAGCAGCTCCGTCTCCTACGAGCAGTACTTC. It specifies CASSSVSYEQYF. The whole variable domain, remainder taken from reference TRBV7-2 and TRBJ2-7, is GAGVSQSPSNKVTEKGKDVELRCDPISGHTALYWYRQSLGQGLEFLIYFQGNSAPDKSGLPSDRFSAERTGGSVSTLTIQRTQQEDSAVYLCASSSVSYEQYFGPGTRLTVT.

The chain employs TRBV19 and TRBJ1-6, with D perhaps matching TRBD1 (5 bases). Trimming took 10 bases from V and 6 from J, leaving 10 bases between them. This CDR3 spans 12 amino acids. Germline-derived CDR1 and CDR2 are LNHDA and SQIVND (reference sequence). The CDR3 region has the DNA TGTGCCACCCAGGGTTCTAATTCACCCCTCCACTTT. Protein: CATQGSNSPLHF.

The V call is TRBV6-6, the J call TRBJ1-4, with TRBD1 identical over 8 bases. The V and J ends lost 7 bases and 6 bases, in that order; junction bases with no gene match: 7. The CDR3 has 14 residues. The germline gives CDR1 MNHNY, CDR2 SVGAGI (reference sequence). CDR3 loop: CASNLQGVDEKLFF. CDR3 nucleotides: TGTGCCAGCAACTTACAGGGGGTCGATGAAAAACTGTTTTTT.

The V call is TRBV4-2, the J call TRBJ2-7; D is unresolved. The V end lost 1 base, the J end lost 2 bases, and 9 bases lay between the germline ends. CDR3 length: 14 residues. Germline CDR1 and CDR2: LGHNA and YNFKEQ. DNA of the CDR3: TGTGCCAGCAGCCAAGGGGCTGCCACCTACGAGCAGTACTTC. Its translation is CASSQGAATYEQYF.

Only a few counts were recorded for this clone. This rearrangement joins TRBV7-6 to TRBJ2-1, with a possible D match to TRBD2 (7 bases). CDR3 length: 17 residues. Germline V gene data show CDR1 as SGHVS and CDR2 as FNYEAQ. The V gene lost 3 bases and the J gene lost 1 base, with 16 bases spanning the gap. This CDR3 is CASSFPQGGESYNEQFF. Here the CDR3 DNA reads TGTGCCAGCAGCTTCCCTCAAGGGGGGGAGTCCTACAATGAGCAGTTCTTC.

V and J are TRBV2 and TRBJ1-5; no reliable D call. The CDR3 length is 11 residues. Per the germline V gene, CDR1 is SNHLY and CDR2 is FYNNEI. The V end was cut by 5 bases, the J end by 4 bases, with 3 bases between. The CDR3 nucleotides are TGTGCCAGCAGTCTGAATCAGCCCCAGCATTTT. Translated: CASSLNQPQHF.

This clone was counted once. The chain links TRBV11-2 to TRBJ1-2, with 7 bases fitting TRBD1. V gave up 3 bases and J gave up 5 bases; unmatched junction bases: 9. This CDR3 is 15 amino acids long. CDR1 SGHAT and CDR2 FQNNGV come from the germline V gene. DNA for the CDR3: TGTGCCAGCAGCTTTAGGGCCGGGACAGAATATGGCTACACCTTC. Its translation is CASSFRAGTEYGYTF.

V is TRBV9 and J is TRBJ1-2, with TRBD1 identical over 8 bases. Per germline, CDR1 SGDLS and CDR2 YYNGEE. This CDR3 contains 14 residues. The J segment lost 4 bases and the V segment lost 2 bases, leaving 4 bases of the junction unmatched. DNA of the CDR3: TGTGCCAGCAGCGTGGATGACAGGGGCTATGGCTACACCTTC. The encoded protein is CASSVDDRGYGYTF.

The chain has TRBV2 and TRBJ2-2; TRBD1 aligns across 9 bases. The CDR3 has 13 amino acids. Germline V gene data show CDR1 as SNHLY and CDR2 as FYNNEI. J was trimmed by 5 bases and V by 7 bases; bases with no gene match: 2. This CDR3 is CASKQGATGELFF. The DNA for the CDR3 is TGTGCCAGCAAACAGGGGGCGACCGGGGAGCTGTTTTTT. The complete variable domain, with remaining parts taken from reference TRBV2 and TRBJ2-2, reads EPEVTQTPSHQVTQMGQEVILRCVPISNHLYFYWYRQILGQKVEFLVSFYNNEISEKSEIFDDQFSVERPDGSNFTLKIRSTKLEDSAMYFCASKQGATGELFFGEGSRLTVL.

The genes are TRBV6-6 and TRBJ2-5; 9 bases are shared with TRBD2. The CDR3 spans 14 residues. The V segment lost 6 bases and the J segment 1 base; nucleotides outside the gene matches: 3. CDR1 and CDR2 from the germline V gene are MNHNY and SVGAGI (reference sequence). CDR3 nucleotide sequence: TGTGCCAGCAGCGGAGCGGGGGGCCAAGAGACCCAGTACTTC. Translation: CASSGAGGQETQYF.

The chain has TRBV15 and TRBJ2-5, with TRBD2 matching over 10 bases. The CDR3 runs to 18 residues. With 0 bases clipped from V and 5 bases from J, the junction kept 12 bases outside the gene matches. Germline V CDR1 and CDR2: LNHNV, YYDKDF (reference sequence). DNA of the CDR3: TGTGCCACCAGCAGAGATGCGCTAGCGGGGGTGAGGGTTGAGACCCAGTACTTC. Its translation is CATSRDALAGVRVETQYF. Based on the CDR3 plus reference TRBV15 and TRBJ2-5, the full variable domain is DAMVIQNPRYQVTQFGKPVTLSCSQTLNHNVMYWYQQKSSQAPKLLFHYYDKDFNNEADTPDNFQSRRPNTSFCFLDIRSPGLGDTAMYLCATSRDALAGVRVETQYFGPGTRLLVL.

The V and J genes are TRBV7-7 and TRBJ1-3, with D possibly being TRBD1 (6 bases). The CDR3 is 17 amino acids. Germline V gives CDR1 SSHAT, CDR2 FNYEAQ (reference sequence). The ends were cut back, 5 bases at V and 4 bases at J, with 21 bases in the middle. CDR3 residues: CASSEGPRGALGNTIYF. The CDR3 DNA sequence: TGTGCCAGCAGCGAGGGCCCCAGGGGCGCGTTAGGAAACACCATATATTTT.

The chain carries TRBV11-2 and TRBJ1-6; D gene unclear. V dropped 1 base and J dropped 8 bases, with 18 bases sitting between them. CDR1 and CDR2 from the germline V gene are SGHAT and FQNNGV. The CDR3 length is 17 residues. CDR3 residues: CASSLGLGKISYSPLHF. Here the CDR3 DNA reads TGTGCCAGCAGCTTAGGTCTGGGCAAAATAAGTTATTCACCCCTCCACTTT.